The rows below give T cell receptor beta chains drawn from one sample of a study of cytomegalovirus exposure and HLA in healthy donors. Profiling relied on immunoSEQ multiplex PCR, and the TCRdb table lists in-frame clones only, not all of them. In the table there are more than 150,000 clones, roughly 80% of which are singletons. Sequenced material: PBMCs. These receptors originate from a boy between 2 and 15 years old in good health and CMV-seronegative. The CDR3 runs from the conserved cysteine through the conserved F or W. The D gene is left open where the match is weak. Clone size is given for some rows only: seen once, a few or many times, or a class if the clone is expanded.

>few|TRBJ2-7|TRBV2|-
TGTGCCAGCAGTGACTCGCTAACCTACGAGCAGTACTTC
CASSDSLTYEQYF
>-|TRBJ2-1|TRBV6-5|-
TGTGCCAGCCTTGCCGGGGGAGACGGTGAGCAGTTCTTC
CASLAGGDGEQFF
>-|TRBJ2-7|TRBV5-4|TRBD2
TGTGCCAGCAGCCAACAAGCGGGAGGGCCAGGCTACGAGCAGTACTTC
CASSQQAGGPGYEQYF
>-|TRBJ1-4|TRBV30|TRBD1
TGTGCCTGGACCCCGGGACAGTTTAATGAAAAACTGTTTTTT
CAWTPGQFNEKLFF
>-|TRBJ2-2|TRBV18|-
TGTGCCAGCTCACAAGGGGCGCCCGGGGAGCTGTTTTTT
CASSQGAPGELFF
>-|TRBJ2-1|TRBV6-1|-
TGTGCCAGCAGTGAATGGGGCCATGAGCAGTTCTTC
CASSEWGHEQFF
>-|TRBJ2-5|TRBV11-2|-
TGTGCCAGCAGCTTAGATATGGGGAGTTTTACGCAGTACTTC
CASSLDMGSFTQYF
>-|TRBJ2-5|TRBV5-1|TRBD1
TGCGCCAGCAGCCCGGGGCGGACAGGGCCTCTACAAGAGACCCAGTACTTC
CASSPGRTGPLQETQYF
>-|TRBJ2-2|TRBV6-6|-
TGTGCCAGCAGTCACAGGGTCACCGGGGAGCTGTTTTTT
CASSHRVTGELFF
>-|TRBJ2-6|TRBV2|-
TGTGCCAGCAGTATAGACAGCTCTGGGGCCAACGTCCTGACTTTC
CASSIDSSGANVLTF
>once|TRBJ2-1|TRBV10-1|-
TGCGCCAGCAGAATTGACAGGTTCGACGCCGCCGGCAATGAGCAGTTCTTC
CASRIDRFDAAGNEQFF
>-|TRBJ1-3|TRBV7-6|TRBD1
TGTGCCAGCAGCTTAGGGGACAGGAGAGCTGGAAACACCATATATTTT
CASSLGDRRAGNTIYF
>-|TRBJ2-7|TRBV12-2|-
TGTGCAAGTCGCCTTAGCGGGAGGATCTACGAGCAGTACTTC
CASRLSGRIYEQYF
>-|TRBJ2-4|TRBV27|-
TGTGCCAGCAGTAAGGGGATTGGCAAAAACATTCAGTACTTC
CASSKGIGKNIQYF
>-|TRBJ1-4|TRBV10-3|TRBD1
TGTGCCATCGGGGGGGACAGGGGTAATGAAAAACTGTTTTTT
CAIGGDRGNEKLFF
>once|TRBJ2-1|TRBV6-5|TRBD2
TGTGCCAGCAGTTCCCCGGGACTAGCGGACAATGAGCAGTTCTTC
CASSSPGLADNEQFF
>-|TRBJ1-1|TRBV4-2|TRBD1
TGTGCCAGCAGCCAATTCGACAGGGGGCGGATTGAAGCTTTCTTT
CASSQFDRGRIEAFF
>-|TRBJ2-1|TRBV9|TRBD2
TGTGCCAGCAGCGTACTAGCGGCCAGAGGGCTCTACAATGAGCAGTTCTTC
CASSVLAARGLYNEQFF
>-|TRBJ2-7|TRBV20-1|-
TGCAGTGCTAGTTGGCAGGGTGAGCAGTACTTC
CSASWQGEQYF
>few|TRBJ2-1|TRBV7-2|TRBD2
TGTGCCAGCAGCGGACTAGCGGAGACCCCTAAGCAGTTCTTC
CASSGLAETPKQFF
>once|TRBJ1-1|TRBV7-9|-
TGTGCCAGCAGCTTATCACAGAGGAACACTGAAGCTTTCTTT
CASSLSQRNTEAFF
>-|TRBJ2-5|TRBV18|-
TGTGCCAGCTCACCGATAGGGGGAGAGACCCAGTACTTC
CASSPIGGETQYF
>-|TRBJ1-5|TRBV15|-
TGTGCCACCAGCAGAGAGTCAGCCCTGGGCTTCAATCAGCCCCAGCATTTT
CATSRESALGFNQPQHF
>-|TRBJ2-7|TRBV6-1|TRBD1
TGTGCCAGCAGCGAACTGACAGGGGTCTCCTACGAGCAGTACTTC
CASSELTGVSYEQYF
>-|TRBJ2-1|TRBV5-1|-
TGCGCCAGCAGCTTGCCAGGGAACAATGAGCAGTTCTTC
CASSLPGNNEQFF
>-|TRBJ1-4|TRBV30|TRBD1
TGTGCCTGGAGTTCACGCCCAAACAGGGGGCGCAATGAAAAACTGTTTTTT
CAWSSRPNRGRNEKLFF
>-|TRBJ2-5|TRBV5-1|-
TGCGCCAGCAGCTTTGGAGGCAGAGAAGAGACCCAGTACTTC
CASSFGGREETQYF
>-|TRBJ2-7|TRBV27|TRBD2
TGTGCCAGCAGTTGGGGTAGCGGGGGCTCCTACGAGCAGTACTTC
CASSWGSGGSYEQYF
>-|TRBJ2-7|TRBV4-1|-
TGCGCCAGCAGCCAAGATTTGACAGCCTACGAGCAGTACTTC
CASSQDLTAYEQYF
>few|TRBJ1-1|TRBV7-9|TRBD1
TGTGCCAGCAGCTTAGACAGGGGGAACACTGAAGCTTTCTTT
CASSLDRGNTEAFF
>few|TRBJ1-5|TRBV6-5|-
TGTGCCAGCAGTTACTCACAGGGTAGTCAGCCCCAGCATTTT
CASSYSQGSQPQHF
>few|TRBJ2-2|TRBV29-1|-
TGCAGCGTGGAACCTAACAGAGACACCGGGGAGCTGTTTTTT
CSVEPNRDTGELFF
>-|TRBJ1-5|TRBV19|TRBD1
TGTGCCTCCCGGACAGGGAGGCGACAGCCCCAGCATTTT
CASRTGRRQPQHF
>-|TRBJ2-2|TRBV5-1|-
TGCGCCAGCAGCTTGGACAGGATGAACACCGGGGAGCTGTTTTTT
CASSLDRMNTGELFF
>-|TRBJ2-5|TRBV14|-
TGTGCCAGCAGCCAAGTCCGGGACTCTCAAGAGACCCAGTACTTC
CASSQVRDSQETQYF
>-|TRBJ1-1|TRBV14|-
TGTGCCAGCAGCCAATGGAAAGGACAGAGAGGAAGGGCTTTCTTT
CASSQWKGQRGRAFF
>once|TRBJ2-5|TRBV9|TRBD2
TGTGCCAGCAGCGTACGACTAGCGGGAGTGGAGGAGACCCAGTACTTC
CASSVRLAGVEETQYF
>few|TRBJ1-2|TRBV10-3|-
TGTGCCATCAGTGGGACCATGGGGGGCTATGGCTACACCTTC
CAISGTMGGYGYTF
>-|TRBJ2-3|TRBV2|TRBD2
TGTGCCAGCAGTGGATCTAGCGGGAGCGTGGATACGCAGTATTTT
CASSGSSGSVDTQYF
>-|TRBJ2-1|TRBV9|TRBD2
TGTGCCAGCAGCCCGACTAGCGGGAGAATCAATGAGCAGTTCTTC
CASSPTSGRINEQFF
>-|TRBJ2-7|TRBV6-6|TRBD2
TGTGCCAGCAGTAACGGGAGACTAGCGGGAACCTACGAGCAGTACTTC
CASSNGRLAGTYEQYF
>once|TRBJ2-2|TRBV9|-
TGTGCCAGCAGCATTAGCGGCCCAAGGAACACCGGGGAGCTGTTTTTT
CASSISGPRNTGELFF
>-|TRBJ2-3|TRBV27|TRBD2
TGTGCCAGCAGTACGTTGACTAGCGGGAGATGGGGCCCAGATACGCAGTATTTT
CASSTLTSGRWGPDTQYF